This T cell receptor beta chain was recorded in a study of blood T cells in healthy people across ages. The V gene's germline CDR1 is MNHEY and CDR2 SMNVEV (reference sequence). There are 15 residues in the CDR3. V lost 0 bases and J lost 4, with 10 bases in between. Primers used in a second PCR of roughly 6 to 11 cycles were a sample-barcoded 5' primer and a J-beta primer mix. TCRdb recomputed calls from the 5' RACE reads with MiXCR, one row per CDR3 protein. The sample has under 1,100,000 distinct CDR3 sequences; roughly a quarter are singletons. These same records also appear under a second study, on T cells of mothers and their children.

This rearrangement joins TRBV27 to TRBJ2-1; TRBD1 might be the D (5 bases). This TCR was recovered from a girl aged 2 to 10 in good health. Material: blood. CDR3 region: CASSLSGEPYNEQFF. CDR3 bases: TGTGCCAGCAGTTTATCAGGGGAACCTTACAATGAGCAGTTCTTC.